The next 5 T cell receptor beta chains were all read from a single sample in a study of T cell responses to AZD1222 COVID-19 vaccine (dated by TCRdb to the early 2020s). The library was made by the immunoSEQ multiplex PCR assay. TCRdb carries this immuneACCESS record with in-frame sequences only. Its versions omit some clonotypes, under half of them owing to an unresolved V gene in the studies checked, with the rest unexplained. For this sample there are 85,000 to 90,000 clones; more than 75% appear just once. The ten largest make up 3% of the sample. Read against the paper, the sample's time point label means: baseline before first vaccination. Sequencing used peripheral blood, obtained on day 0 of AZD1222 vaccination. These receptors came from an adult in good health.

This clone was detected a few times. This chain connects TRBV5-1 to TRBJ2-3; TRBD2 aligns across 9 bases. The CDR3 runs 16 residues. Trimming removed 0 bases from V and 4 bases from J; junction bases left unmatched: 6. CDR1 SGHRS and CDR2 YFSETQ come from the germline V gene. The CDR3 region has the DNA TGCGCCAGCAGCTTGGGAGCATGGACTAGCGCAGATACGCAGTATTTT. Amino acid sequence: CASSLGAWTSADTQYF.

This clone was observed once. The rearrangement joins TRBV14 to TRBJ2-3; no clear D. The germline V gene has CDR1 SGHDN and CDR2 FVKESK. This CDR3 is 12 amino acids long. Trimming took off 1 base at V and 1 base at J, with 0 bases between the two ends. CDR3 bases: TGTGCCAGCAGCCAAGGCACAGATACGCAGTATTTT. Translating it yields CASSQGTDTQYF.

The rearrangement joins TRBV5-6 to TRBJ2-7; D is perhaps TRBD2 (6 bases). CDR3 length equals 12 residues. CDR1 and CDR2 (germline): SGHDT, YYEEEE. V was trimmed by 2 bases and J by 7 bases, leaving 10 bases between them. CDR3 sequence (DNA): TGTGCCAGCAGCTTCGGGACTGGGGAGCAGTACTTC. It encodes CASSFGTGEQYF.

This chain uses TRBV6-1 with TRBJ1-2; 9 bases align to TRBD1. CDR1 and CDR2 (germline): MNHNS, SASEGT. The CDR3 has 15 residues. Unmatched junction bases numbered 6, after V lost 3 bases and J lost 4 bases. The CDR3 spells CASSEETGGGYGYTF. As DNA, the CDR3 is TGTGCCAGCAGTGAGGAGACAGGGGGGGGCTATGGCTACACCTTC.

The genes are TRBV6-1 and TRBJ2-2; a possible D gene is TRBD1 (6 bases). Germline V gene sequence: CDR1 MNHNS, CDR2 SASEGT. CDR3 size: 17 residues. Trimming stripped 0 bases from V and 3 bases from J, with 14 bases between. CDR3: CASSEAAGDWYTGELFF. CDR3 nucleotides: TGTGCCAGCAGTGAAGCGGCAGGGGATTGGTACACCGGGGAGCTGTTTTTT.